The 22 T cell receptor beta chains given below trace back to one sample, sequenced in a study of T cell responses to AZD1222 COVID-19 vaccine. Method: immunoSEQ multiplex PCR; TCRdb's copy keeps in-frame clones and lacks some. Among around 140,000 clones listed, roughly nine tenths were seen once. The source material was peripheral blood, sampled 28 days after the second AZD1222 dose. The receptor source for this set is an adult who received the AZD1222 COVID-19 vaccine.

This chain links TRBV11-2 with TRBJ1-2, with TRBD1 as a possible D gene (6 bases). CDR3 size: 15 residues. The V gene's germline CDR1 is SGHAT and CDR2 FQNNGV. V was trimmed by 3 bases and J by 4 bases, leaving 15 bases between them. For the CDR3, the DNA is TGTGCCAGCAGCTTGGACAGCCGCAATTCCTATGGCTACACCTTC. It encodes CASSLDSRNSYGYTF.

This clone appeared a few times. The chain couples TRBV3-1 (or the pseudogene TRBV3-2) to TRBJ1-2; D uncertain. The V gene's germline CDR1 is LGHDT and CDR2 YNNKEL (reference sequence). The CDR3 has 13 amino acids. V was pared by 3 bases and J by 7 bases, with 12 bases between. The CDR3 spells CASSHLSPRGYTF. CDR3 nucleotides: TGTGCCAGCAGCCATCTGAGCCCCCGTGGCTACACCTTC.

The sample holds one count of this clone. This chain links TRBV28 with TRBJ2-2; D remains unclear. In germline, CDR1 is MDHEN, CDR2 SYDVKM. V lost 5 bases, J lost 5 bases, and 15 bases lay in between. This CDR3 comprises 15 residues. For the CDR3, the DNA is TGTGCCAGCAGTCGGTCGGGTTCCGGTACCGGGGAGCTGTTTTTT. The encoded protein is CASSRSGSGTGELFF.

V usage is TRBV19 and J usage is TRBJ1-5, with 10 bases that match TRBD1. The junction had 5 bases not matched to a gene; V was cut back by 5 bases and J by 1 base. Looked up from germline, CDR1 is LNHDA and CDR2 is SQIVND (reference sequence). The CDR3 sequence is 16 residues long. CDR3 DNA: TGTGCCAGTAGTTACCCGGGACAGGGGAGCAATCAGCCCCAGCATTTT. It is translated as CASSYPGQGSNQPQHF.

J is TRBJ2-1 and V is TRBV10-1; TRBD2 might be the D (5 bases). Germline V gene data show CDR1 as WNHNN and CDR2 as SYGVQD (reference sequence). This CDR3 spans 16 amino acids. The V end was cut by 5 bases, the J end by 7 bases, with 21 bases between. The CDR3 region is CASSKPGSRDGNEQFF. The CDR3 nucleotides read TGCGCCAGCAGTAAACCGGGAAGTAGGGATGGGAATGAGCAGTTCTTC.

The chain carries TRBV4-2 and TRBJ1-6, with 9 bases that match TRBD1. CDR1 and CDR2 (germline): LGHNA, YNFKEQ. This CDR3 contains 15 residues. Losses at the gene ends were 5 bases for V and 9 bases for J; bases not matched to a gene: 8. Written as DNA, the CDR3 is TGTGCCAGCAGCAGCGGGACAGGGCAAAGTTCACCCCTCCACTTT. Translation gives CASSSGTGQSSPLHF.

This rearrangement joins TRBV29-1 to TRBJ2-3; D may be TRBD2 (6 bases). Trimming removed 5 bases at V and 2 bases at J, with 11 bases between. Germline V gene data show CDR1 as SQVTM and CDR2 as ANQGSEA. This CDR3 contains 13 residues. The CDR3 here is CSVRRGLTDTQYF. Here the CDR3 DNA reads TGCAGCGTTAGGCGGGGTCTCACAGATACGCAGTATTTT.

The genes are TRBV10-3 and TRBJ2-3; D is perhaps TRBD2 (6 bases). CDR3 length: 14 amino acids. CDR1 ENHRY and CDR2 SYGVKD come from the germline V gene. V was clipped by 0 bases and J by 4 bases, with 8 bases between them. CDR3 region: CAISESPGADTQYF. Written as DNA, the CDR3 is TGTGCCATCAGTGAGTCGCCGGGGGCAGATACGCAGTATTTT.

The chain joins TRBV3-1 (or the pseudogene TRBV3-2) to TRBJ1-4; 10 bases agree with TRBD1. The trim removed 4 bases at V and 8 bases at J, leaving 10 bases unmatched. The CDR3 extends over 16 amino acids. Germline V CDR1 and CDR2: LGHDT, YNNKEL (reference sequence). The CDR3 region is CASSLGQGFSREKLFF. The CDR3 nucleotides are TGTGCCAGCAGCCTGGGACAGGGGTTTTCCAGGGAAAAACTGTTTTTT.

The V gene is TRBV4-1, the J gene TRBJ1-1, with D perhaps TRBD1 (6 bases). The CDR3 is made up of 14 amino acids. V was shortened by 3 bases and J by 3 bases, with 11 bases between the two germline ends. Germline V gene lookup returns CDR1 MGHRA and CDR2 YSYEKL. This chain's CDR3 is CASSQETGYTEAFF. CDR3 in DNA: TGCGCCAGCAGCCAGGAAACAGGGTACACTGAAGCTTTCTTT.

As DNA, the CDR3 is TGTGCCAGTAGTAACCCGGGACAGAGACACTATGGCTACACCTTC. Its protein is CASSNPGQRHYGYTF. The rearrangement joins TRBV19 to TRBJ1-2; 7 bases are a match to TRBD1. Looked up from germline, CDR1 is LNHDA and CDR2 is SQIVND (reference sequence). The CDR3 is 15 amino acids. Trimming cost V 4 bases and J 3 bases; bases outside gene matches: 8.

This clone was seen a single time. This chain links TRBV28 with TRBJ1-1, with 7 positions matching TRBD1. V shed 0 bases, J shed 6 bases, and the junction held 10 bases outside the gene matches. The CDR3 is 16 residues long. CDR1 and CDR2 from the germline V gene are MDHEN and SYDVKM. CDR3 nucleotide sequence: TGTGCCAGCAGTTTATGGGGGGACAGCGGCTTTGCTGAAGCTTTCTTT. Translating gives CASSLWGDSGFAEAFF.

The V gene is TRBV28, the J gene TRBJ1-2; 7 bases map to TRBD1. This CDR3 has 14 residues. The germline V gene encodes CDR1 MDHEN and CDR2 SYDVKM. After removal of 5 bases from V and 8 bases from J, the junction contained 11 bases not matched to a gene. This CDR3 reads CASSPPRRGVGYTF. The DNA for the CDR3 is TGTGCCAGCAGTCCACCCCGCAGGGGGGTAGGCTACACCTTC.

The chain is built from TRBV4-1 and TRBJ2-2; D gene unclear. Germline lookup yields CDR1 MGHRA and CDR2 YSYEKL. Trimming shortened V by 4 bases and J by 4 bases, and 16 bases separated the two germline ends. The CDR3 is 16 residues long. The CDR3 is CASSPYQRMGTGELFF. The CDR3 coding sequence is TGCGCCAGCAGCCCCTATCAGCGTATGGGCACCGGGGAGCTGTTTTTT.

The chain combines TRBV19 with TRBJ2-3; 8 bases map to TRBD1. Germline V gives CDR1 LNHDA, CDR2 SQIVND (reference sequence). This CDR3 comprises 17 residues. The V segment lost 4 bases and the J segment 0 bases; nucleotides outside the gene matches: 9. The DNA for the CDR3 is TGTGCCAGTAGTAGGACAGGGCCTACTTCTAGCACAGATACGCAGTATTTT. It codes for CASSRTGPTSSTDTQYF.

The chain employs TRBV15 and TRBJ1-5, with no clear D. Germline lookup yields CDR1 LNHNV and CDR2 YYDKDF (reference sequence). The V gene lost 1 base and the J gene lost 2 bases, with 6 bases spanning the gap. There are 14 residues in the CDR3. Here the CDR3 DNA reads TGTGCCACCAGCAGAGTCCACGGCAATCAGCCCCAGCATTTT. It translates to CATSRVHGNQPQHF.

The chain couples TRBV30 to TRBJ2-4; either TRBD1 or TRBD2 may supply D (5 bases each). Germline V gene sequence: CDR1 GTSNPN, CDR2 SVGIG (reference sequence). The CDR3 is 14 residues long. V lost 4 bases to trimming and J lost 0 bases, with 10 bases between them. In DNA form, the CDR3 reads TGTGCCTGGATTTGGGGGTTAGCCAAAAACATTCAGTACTTC. This translates into CAWIWGLAKNIQYF.

This chain uses TRBV11-2 with TRBJ1-6; D gene unclear. CDR1 is SGHAT and CDR2 is FQNNGV in the germline V gene. The CDR3 runs to 14 residues. Between the trimmed V and J ends, which lost 1 base and 4 bases, there was a span of 5 bases. DNA for the CDR3: TGTGCCAGCAGCTTAGTACGGTATAATTCACCCCTCCACTTT. This encodes CASSLVRYNSPLHF.

The chain is built from TRBV28 and TRBJ1-1, with D possibly TRBD1 on 5 matching bases. This CDR3 spans 13 amino acids. The V end was cut by 10 bases, the J end by 0 bases, with 12 bases between. CDR1 is MDHEN, CDR2 SYDVKM, per germline. The CDR3, as DNA: TGTGCCACGCAGGGACGGATGAACACTGAAGCTTTCTTT. As protein: CATQGRMNTEAFF.

This sequence joins TRBV11-1 and TRBJ2-7; 9 bases are a match to TRBD2. Germline CDR1 is SGHAT and CDR2 is FQDESV (reference sequence). CDR3 length: 14 residues. The junction had 7 bases not matched to a gene; V was cut back by 1 base and J by 9 bases. CDR3 DNA sequence: TGTGCCAGCAGCTTAGGGACTAGCGACTACCGGCAGTACTTC. This codes for CASSLGTSDYRQYF.

This chain links TRBV30 with TRBJ2-7; the D gene is possibly TRBD2 (6 bases). Germline CDR1 reads GTSNPN; CDR2 reads SVGIG (reference sequence). The ends were cut back, 5 bases at V and 3 bases at J, with 17 bases in the middle. The CDR3 is 14 amino acids. The CDR3: CAWGRGGVFYEQYV. DNA of the CDR3: TGTGCCTGGGGCCGGGGCGGGGTCTTCTACGAGCAGTACGTC.

This clone was counted only a few times. The same CDR3 arises from other DNA sequences in this sample as well. V usage is TRBV4-3 and J usage is TRBJ1-6, with a possible D match to TRBD1 (6 bases). Germline V CDR1 and CDR2: LGHNA, YSLEER. The CDR3 runs to 19 residues. Trimming took 0 bases from V and 0 from J, leaving 15 bases between them. The CDR3 reads CASSQDGGRPGSYNSPLHF. CDR3 DNA sequence: TGCGCCAGCAGCCAAGATGGGGGGCGACCGGGCTCCTATAATTCACCCCTCCACTTT.